The source of this T cell receptor beta chain is a study of blood T cell repertoires in COVID-19. The CDR3 totals 16 residues. The germline V gene has CDR1 SGHNT and CDR2 YYREEE (reference sequence). V was trimmed by 0 bases and J by 4 bases, leaving 15 bases between them. Sequencing was performed with immunoSEQ multiplex PCR; in TCRdb, only in-frame clones are kept and a portion is missing. The sample has 250,000 to 300,000 clones, roughly nine tenths seen once. This chain joins TRBV5-4 and TRBJ2-3, with D perhaps TRBD1 (6 bases). The source is a woman in her twenties or thirties with COVID-19, enrolled during active disease. Sequenced: peripheral blood. The CDR3 bases are TGTGCCAGCAGCTTGGGGGCGCGACAGGAGTCAGATACGCAGTATTTT. Its protein product is CASSLGARQESDTQYF.